This TCR beta chain was captured by sequencing in a study of shared clonotypes between healthy human individuals. About the research overall: Donors had three CD4 naive, three CD4 memory, two CD8 naive and one CD8 memory plate apiece. Study-level points and caveats: Represented diversity, genetic and exposure-history alike, was limited by few donors. Rarefaction showed that sequencing of sorted subsets was incomplete (despite large depth).

The CDR3 length is 16 residues. Per germline, CDR1 SGDLS and CDR2 YYNGEE. Trimming left V 0 bases short and J 2 bases short, with 12 bases between. Concerning this clone itself: Its antigen remains unidentified.

TCRdb's copy holds only in-frame clones and misses some; the assay was immunoSEQ multiplex PCR. The sample has hundreds of thousands of clones, approximately 96% seen once. The naive CD8 subset, CD45RO-negative cells positively selected for CCR7, excluded terminally differentiated effector memory CD45RA+ cells. The source of this sequence is a woman in her 30s in good health. Sequencing was done on a sample of naive CD8+ T cells sorted from blood. The genes are TRBV9 and TRBJ2-1; D is unresolved. The DNA for the CDR3 is TGTGCCAGCAGCGTAGCAGGCGGCCCAACCTACAATGAGCAGTTCTTC. Protein product: CASSVAGGPTYNEQFF.